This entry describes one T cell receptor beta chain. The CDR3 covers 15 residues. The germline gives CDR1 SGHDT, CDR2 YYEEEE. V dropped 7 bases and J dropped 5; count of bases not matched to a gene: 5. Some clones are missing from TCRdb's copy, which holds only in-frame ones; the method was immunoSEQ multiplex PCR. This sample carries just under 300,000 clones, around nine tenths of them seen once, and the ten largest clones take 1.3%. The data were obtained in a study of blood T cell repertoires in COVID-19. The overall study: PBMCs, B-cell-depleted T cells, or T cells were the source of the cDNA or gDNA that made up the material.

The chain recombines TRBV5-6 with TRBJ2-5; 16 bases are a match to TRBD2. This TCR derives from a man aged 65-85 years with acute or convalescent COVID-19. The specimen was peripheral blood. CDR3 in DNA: TGTGCCAGCGGGACTAGCGGGGGGGCTGGGGAGACCCAGTACTTC. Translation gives CASGTSGGAGETQYF.